A single T cell receptor (beta chain) is shown here with its context. Method: immunoSEQ multiplex PCR; TCRdb's copy keeps in-frame clones and lacks some. This sample has about 5,400 clones; around 52% occur once, and the top ten carry 6.5%. This CDR3 spans 14 amino acids. The germline CDR1 and CDR2 sequences are GTSNPN and SVGIG (reference sequence). V shed 1 base and J 7 bases; nucleotides not matched to a gene: 9. The data derive from a study of coeliac disease. The clonotype was recovered from a woman in her 30s with active celiac disease. Sequenced sample: intraepithelial lymphocytes from the gut. The rearrangement uses TRBV30 and TRBJ1-2; 7 bases are shared with TRBD1. The CDR3: CAWSGQGFLGGYTF. CDR3 in DNA: TGTGCCTGGAGTGGACAGGGATTTCTAGGTGGCTACACCTTC.